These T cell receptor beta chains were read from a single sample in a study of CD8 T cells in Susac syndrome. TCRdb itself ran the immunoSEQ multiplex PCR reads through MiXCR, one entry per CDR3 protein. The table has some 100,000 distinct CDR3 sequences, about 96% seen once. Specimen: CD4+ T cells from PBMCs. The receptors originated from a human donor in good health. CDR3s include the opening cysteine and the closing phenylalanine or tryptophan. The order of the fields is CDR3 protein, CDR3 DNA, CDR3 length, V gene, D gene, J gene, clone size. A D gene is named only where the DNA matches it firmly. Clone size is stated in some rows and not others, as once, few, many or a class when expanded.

CDR3 protein: CASRAPFESGTIYF; CDR3 DNA: TGTGCCAGCAGGGCCCCCTTTGAGAGCGGCACCATATATTTT; CDR3 length: 14; V gene: TRBV6-2/TRBV6-3; D gene: .; J gene: TRBJ1-3; clone size: .
CDR3 protein: CASSLVGRSTGELFF; CDR3 DNA: TGTGCCAGCAGCTTAGTCGGCAGAAGCACCGGGGAGCTGTTTTTT; CDR3 length: 15; V gene: TRBV7-2; D gene: .; J gene: TRBJ2-2; clone size: once
CDR3 protein: CASSLPARNEQFF; CDR3 DNA: TGTGCCAGCAGCTTGCCTGCGAGAAATGAGCAGTTCTTC; CDR3 length: 13; V gene: TRBV5-4; D gene: .; J gene: TRBJ2-1; clone size: .
CDR3 protein: CASSLGGFYEQYF; CDR3 DNA: TGTGCCAGCAGTTTGGGGGGTTTCTACGAGCAGTACTTC; CDR3 length: 13; V gene: TRBV12-3/TRBV12-4; D gene: .; J gene: TRBJ2-7; clone size: few
CDR3 protein: CASSLNVLRGETQYF; CDR3 DNA: TGTGCCAGCAGTTTAAATGTTCTTCGGGGGGAGACCCAGTACTTC; CDR3 length: 15; V gene: TRBV27; D gene: .; J gene: TRBJ2-5; clone size: .
CDR3 protein: CASSPPPGQANYGYTF; CDR3 DNA: TGCGCCAGCAGCCCCCCGCCGGGACAGGCTAACTATGGCTACACCTTC; CDR3 length: 16; V gene: TRBV4-1; D gene: TRBD1; J gene: TRBJ1-2; clone size: .
CDR3 protein: CASSLYMGPDTQYF; CDR3 DNA: TGCGCCAGCAGCTTATACATGGGACCAGATACGCAGTATTTT; CDR3 length: 14; V gene: TRBV5-1; D gene: .; J gene: TRBJ2-3; clone size: .
CDR3 protein: CASSQGGLAGTSPQFF; CDR3 DNA: TGTGCCAGCAGCCAAGGAGGCCTAGCGGGGACCTCCCCCCAGTTCTTC; CDR3 length: 16; V gene: TRBV3-1; D gene: TRBD2; J gene: TRBJ2-1; clone size: .
CDR3 protein: CASSEAGPYEQYF; CDR3 DNA: TGTGCCAGCAGTGAAGCTGGTCCCTACGAGCAGTACTTC; CDR3 length: 13; V gene: TRBV6-1; D gene: .; J gene: TRBJ2-7; clone size: .
CDR3 protein: CASSRDSNSPLHF; CDR3 DNA: TGTGCCAGCAGCCGGGACAGTAATTCACCCCTCCACTTT; CDR3 length: 13; V gene: TRBV7-9; D gene: TRBD1; J gene: TRBJ1-6; clone size: .
CDR3 protein: CSVGRGIGETQYF; CDR3 DNA: TGCAGCGTTGGACGGGGGATCGGAGAGACCCAGTACTTC; CDR3 length: 13; V gene: TRBV29-1; D gene: .; J gene: TRBJ2-5; clone size: once
CDR3 protein: CASSRRAGTGAYGYTF; CDR3 DNA: TGTGCCAGCAGTCGCCGGGCGGGGACAGGAGCCTATGGCTACACCTTC; CDR3 length: 16; V gene: TRBV28; D gene: TRBD1; J gene: TRBJ1-2; clone size: .
CDR3 protein: CASSTLGTDEQFF; CDR3 DNA: TGTGCCAGCAGCACACTCGGGACTGATGAGCAGTTCTTC; CDR3 length: 13; V gene: TRBV9; D gene: .; J gene: TRBJ2-1; clone size: .
CDR3 protein: CASSLQGPSSGNTIYF; CDR3 DNA: TGTGCCAGCAGCTTACAGGGACCGAGCTCTGGAAACACCATATATTTT; CDR3 length: 16; V gene: TRBV7-2; D gene: .; J gene: TRBJ1-3; clone size: .
CDR3 protein: CASSRFTDTQYF; CDR3 DNA: TGTGCCAGCAGCCGCTTCACAGATACGCAGTATTTT; CDR3 length: 12; V gene: TRBV5-6; D gene: .; J gene: TRBJ2-3; clone size: .
CDR3 protein: CASSPTGTASNQPQHF; CDR3 DNA: TGTGCCAGCAGTCCCACGGGGACGGCCAGCAATCAGCCCCAGCATTTT; CDR3 length: 16; V gene: TRBV6-1; D gene: .; J gene: TRBJ1-5; clone size: .
CDR3 protein: CASSKTSGGYTGELFF; CDR3 DNA: TGTGCCAGTAGTAAGACTAGCGGGGGGTATACCGGGGAGCTGTTTTTT; CDR3 length: 16; V gene: TRBV19; D gene: TRBD2; J gene: TRBJ2-2; clone size: .
CDR3 protein: CASSVPGQGSNTGELFF; CDR3 DNA: TGTGCCAGCAGCGTCCCCGGACAGGGGAGCAACACCGGGGAGCTGTTTTTT; CDR3 length: 17; V gene: TRBV9; D gene: TRBD1; J gene: TRBJ2-2; clone size: .
CDR3 protein: CASSPWDRGRDEQYF; CDR3 DNA: TGTGCCAGCAGCCCGTGGGACAGGGGGCGCGACGAGCAGTACTTC; CDR3 length: 15; V gene: TRBV3-1; D gene: TRBD1; J gene: TRBJ2-7; clone size: .
CDR3 protein: CASRRSGQANTGELFF; CDR3 DNA: TGTGCCAGCAGGAGATCGGGGCAGGCGAACACCGGGGAGCTGTTTTTT; CDR3 length: 16; V gene: TRBV9; D gene: .; J gene: TRBJ2-2; clone size: .
CDR3 protein: CASSSPSGSKPYEQYF; CDR3 DNA: TGTGCCAGCAGTTCCCCCAGCGGGAGCAAGCCCTACGAGCAGTACTTC; CDR3 length: 16; V gene: TRBV28; D gene: TRBD2; J gene: TRBJ2-7; clone size: .
CDR3 protein: CASSLPQPPYEQYF; CDR3 DNA: TGTGCCAGCAGCCTTCCTCAGCCACCCTACGAGCAGTACTTC; CDR3 length: 14; V gene: TRBV6-5; D gene: .; J gene: TRBJ2-7; clone size: .
CDR3 protein: CASSPQTALQETQYF; CDR3 DNA: TGTGCCAGCAGCCCCCAGACAGCGTTACAAGAGACCCAGTACTTC; CDR3 length: 15; V gene: TRBV9; D gene: .; J gene: TRBJ2-5; clone size: .
CDR3 protein: CASSVGVAGIQETQYF; CDR3 DNA: TGTGCCAGCAGCGTAGGAGTAGCGGGGATCCAAGAGACCCAGTACTTC; CDR3 length: 16; V gene: TRBV9; D gene: TRBD2; J gene: TRBJ2-5; clone size: .
CDR3 protein: CASSQGTGNSNQPQHF; CDR3 DNA: TGCGCCAGCAGTCAAGGGACAGGGAATAGCAATCAGCCCCAGCATTTT; CDR3 length: 16; V gene: TRBV23-1; D gene: TRBD1; J gene: TRBJ1-5; clone size: .
CDR3 protein: CSVESTRGYTEAFF; CDR3 DNA: TGCAGCGTTGAGTCAACACGAGGGTACACTGAAGCTTTCTTT; CDR3 length: 14; V gene: TRBV29-1; D gene: .; J gene: TRBJ1-1; clone size: .
CDR3 protein: CASSYLAGGPGEQFF; CDR3 DNA: TGTGCCAGCAGTTACCTCGCGGGAGGGCCGGGTGAGCAGTTCTTC; CDR3 length: 15; V gene: TRBV6-2/TRBV6-3; D gene: TRBD2; J gene: TRBJ2-1; clone size: once
CDR3 protein: CASSFKAGVNYNEQFF; CDR3 DNA: TGTGCCAGCAGCTTCAAAGCGGGAGTTAATTACAATGAGCAGTTCTTC; CDR3 length: 16; V gene: TRBV7-2; D gene: TRBD2; J gene: TRBJ2-1; clone size: .
CDR3 protein: CASTAGKRNEQYF; CDR3 DNA: TGTGCCAGTACTGCGGGAAAACGGAACGAGCAGTACTTC; CDR3 length: 13; V gene: TRBV19; D gene: .; J gene: TRBJ2-7; clone size: .
CDR3 protein: CSASSGRAPYEQYF; CDR3 DNA: TGCAGTGCCTCTAGCGGGAGGGCCCCCTACGAGCAGTACTTC; CDR3 length: 14; V gene: TRBV20-1; D gene: TRBD2; J gene: TRBJ2-7; clone size: once
CDR3 protein: CSASRRSTGTEAFF; CDR3 DNA: TGCAGTGCCTCGAGGCGGTCAACTGGGACTGAAGCTTTCTTT; CDR3 length: 14; V gene: TRBV20-1; D gene: .; J gene: TRBJ1-1; clone size: .
CDR3 protein: CAISESAGAYEQYF; CDR3 DNA: TGTGCCATCAGTGAGTCGGCGGGGGCCTACGAGCAGTACTTC; CDR3 length: 14; V gene: TRBV10-3; D gene: TRBD2; J gene: TRBJ2-7; clone size: few
CDR3 protein: CAWSSEGYTEAFF; CDR3 DNA: TGTGCCTGGAGTTCGGAGGGGTACACTGAAGCTTTCTTT; CDR3 length: 13; V gene: TRBV30; D gene: .; J gene: TRBJ1-1; clone size: .
CDR3 protein: CSVTGSGRNTYEQYF; CDR3 DNA: TGCAGCGTCACGGGGAGCGGGAGGAATACCTACGAGCAGTACTTC; CDR3 length: 15; V gene: TRBV29-1; D gene: TRBD2; J gene: TRBJ2-7; clone size: .
CDR3 protein: CSAREEGLRNQPQHF; CDR3 DNA: TGCAGTGCTAGAGAGGAGGGGTTGCGCAATCAGCCCCAGCATTTT; CDR3 length: 15; V gene: TRBV20-1; D gene: .; J gene: TRBJ1-5; clone size: once
CDR3 protein: CASSFRQGSNTEAFF; CDR3 DNA: TGTGCCAGCAGTTTTAGACAGGGCTCGAACACTGAAGCTTTCTTT; CDR3 length: 15; V gene: TRBV27; D gene: TRBD1; J gene: TRBJ1-1; clone size: .
CDR3 protein: CASSQGPRVDGYTF; CDR3 DNA: TGTGCCAGCAGCCAGGGTCCTAGGGTAGACGGCTACACCTTC; CDR3 length: 14; V gene: TRBV2; D gene: .; J gene: TRBJ1-2; clone size: .
CDR3 protein: CATLGQTNQPQHF; CDR3 DNA: TGTGCCACGCTAGGACAGACCAATCAGCCCCAGCATTTT; CDR3 length: 13; V gene: TRBV10-3; D gene: .; J gene: TRBJ1-5; clone size: .
CDR3 protein: CSARGQGSETQYF; CDR3 DNA: TGCAGCGCGAGAGGACAGGGGAGCGAGACCCAGTACTTC; CDR3 length: 13; V gene: TRBV29-1; D gene: TRBD1; J gene: TRBJ2-5; clone size: .
CDR3 protein: CASSIRQVGEQYF; CDR3 DNA: TGTGCCAGCAGTATCAGACAGGTCGGGGAGCAGTACTTC; CDR3 length: 13; V gene: TRBV12-3/TRBV12-4; D gene: .; J gene: TRBJ2-7; clone size: .
CDR3 protein: CASSLGGVDNEQFF; CDR3 DNA: TGCGCCAGCAGCCTTGGGGGCGTAGACAATGAGCAGTTCTTC; CDR3 length: 14; V gene: TRBV4-3; D gene: .; J gene: TRBJ2-1; clone size: .
CDR3 protein: CASSSGTGVVSYEQYF; CDR3 DNA: TGTGCCAGCAGTTCGGGGACAGGGGTGGTGTCCTACGAGCAGTACTTC; CDR3 length: 16; V gene: TRBV7-2; D gene: TRBD1; J gene: TRBJ2-7; clone size: .
CDR3 protein: CASSPPGPIKETQYF; CDR3 DNA: TGTGCCAGCTCACCACCAGGACCGATTAAAGAGACCCAGTACTTC; CDR3 length: 15; V gene: TRBV18; D gene: .; J gene: TRBJ2-5; clone size: .
CDR3 protein: CASSRDRDNQPQHF; CDR3 DNA: TGTGCCAGTAGCCGGGACAGGGACAATCAGCCCCAGCATTTT; CDR3 length: 14; V gene: TRBV19; D gene: TRBD1; J gene: TRBJ1-5; clone size: .
CDR3 protein: CASSTTGETGELFF; CDR3 DNA: TGCGCCAGCAGCACAACAGGCGAGACCGGGGAGCTGTTTTTT; CDR3 length: 14; V gene: TRBV5-1; D gene: .; J gene: TRBJ2-2; clone size: .
CDR3 protein: CASSGARFQETQYF; CDR3 DNA: TGTGCCAGCAGTGGGGCGAGATTCCAAGAGACCCAGTACTTC; CDR3 length: 14; V gene: TRBV2; D gene: .; J gene: TRBJ2-5; clone size: .
CDR3 protein: CASSHRRLAGGKTQYF; CDR3 DNA: TGTGCCAGCAGTCACAGAAGACTAGCGGGTGGAAAGACCCAGTACTTC; CDR3 length: 16; V gene: TRBV3-1; D gene: TRBD2; J gene: TRBJ2-5; clone size: once
CDR3 protein: CASSQRGAHTDTQYF; CDR3 DNA: TGCGCCAGCAGCCAGAGGGGGGCCCACACAGATACGCAGTATTTT; CDR3 length: 15; V gene: TRBV4-1; D gene: .; J gene: TRBJ2-3; clone size: .
CDR3 protein: CASSLRQLEGDTQYF; CDR3 DNA: TGCGCCAGCAGCTTACGGCAGTTGGAGGGAGATACGCAGTATTTT; CDR3 length: 15; V gene: TRBV5-1; D gene: .; J gene: TRBJ2-3; clone size: .
CDR3 protein: CASSPGGQLETQYF; CDR3 DNA: TGTGCCAGCAGCCCCGGGGGGCAGTTAGAGACCCAGTACTTC; CDR3 length: 14; V gene: TRBV5-4; D gene: .; J gene: TRBJ2-5; clone size: .
CDR3 protein: CASSFAPQENDDEQYF; CDR3 DNA: TGTGCCAGCAGTTTCGCCCCCCAGGAGAACGACGACGAGCAGTACTTC; CDR3 length: 16; V gene: TRBV6-2/TRBV6-3; D gene: .; J gene: TRBJ2-7; clone size: .